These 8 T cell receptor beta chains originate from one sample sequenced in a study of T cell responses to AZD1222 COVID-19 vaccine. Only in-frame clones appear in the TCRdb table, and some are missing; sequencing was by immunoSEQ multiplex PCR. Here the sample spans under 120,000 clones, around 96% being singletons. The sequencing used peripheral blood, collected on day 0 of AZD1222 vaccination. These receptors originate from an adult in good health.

CDR3 residues: CASRGLNTEAFF. DNA of the CDR3: TGTGCCAGCAGGGGGCTGAACACTGAAGCTTTCTTT. The rearrangement uses TRBV12-3 or TRBV12-4 and TRBJ1-1; the D gene is possibly TRBD1 (5 bases). The CDR3 is 12 residues long. V was pared by 6 bases and J by 0 bases, with 5 bases between.

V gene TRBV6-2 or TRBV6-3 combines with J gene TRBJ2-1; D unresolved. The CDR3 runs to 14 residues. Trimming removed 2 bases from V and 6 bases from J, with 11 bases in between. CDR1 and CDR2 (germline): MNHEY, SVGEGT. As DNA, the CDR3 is TGTGCCAGCAGTTACGACGCTAGAGCCAATGAGCAGTTCTTC. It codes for CASSYDARANEQFF.

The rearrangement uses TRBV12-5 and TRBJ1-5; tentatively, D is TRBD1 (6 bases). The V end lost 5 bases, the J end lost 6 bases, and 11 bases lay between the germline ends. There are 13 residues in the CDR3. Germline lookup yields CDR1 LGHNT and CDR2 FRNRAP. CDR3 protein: CASGPEGGQPQHF. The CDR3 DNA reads TGTGCTAGTGGTCCTGAGGGGGGTCAGCCCCAGCATTTT.

This chain's CDR3 is CSGVWGAEAFF. The CDR3 region has the DNA TGCAGCGGGGTATGGGGCGCTGAAGCTTTCTTT. The chain recombines TRBV29-1 with TRBJ1-1, with a weak D call TRBD1 (5 bases). In germline, CDR1 is SQVTM, CDR2 ANQGSEA. The CDR3 is made up of 11 amino acids. The V gene lost 7 bases and the J gene lost 6 bases, with 12 bases spanning the gap.

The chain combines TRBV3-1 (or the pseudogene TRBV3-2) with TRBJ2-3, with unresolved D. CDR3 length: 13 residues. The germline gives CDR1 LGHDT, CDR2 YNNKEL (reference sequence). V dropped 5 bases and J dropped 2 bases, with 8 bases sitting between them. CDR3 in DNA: TGTGCCAGCAGCTCCCAACTCACAGATACGCAGTATTTT. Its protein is CASSSQLTDTQYF.

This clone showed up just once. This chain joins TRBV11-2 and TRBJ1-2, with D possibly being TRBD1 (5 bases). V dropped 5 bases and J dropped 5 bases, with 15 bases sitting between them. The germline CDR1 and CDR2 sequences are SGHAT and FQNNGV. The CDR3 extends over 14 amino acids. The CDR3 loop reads CASSPKEDRYGYTF. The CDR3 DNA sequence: TGTGCCAGCAGCCCAAAGGAAGACAGATATGGCTACACCTTC.

The CDR3 spells CSVVLQGGTEAFF. In DNA form, the CDR3 reads TGCAGCGTTGTGCTACAGGGGGGCACTGAAGCTTTCTTT. This chain links TRBV29-1 with TRBJ1-1; 8 bases map to TRBD1. CDR1 and CDR2 from the germline V gene are SQVTM and ANQGSEA. CDR3 length: 13 amino acids. With V trimmed by 4 bases and J by 4 bases, 5 bases remained unmatched.

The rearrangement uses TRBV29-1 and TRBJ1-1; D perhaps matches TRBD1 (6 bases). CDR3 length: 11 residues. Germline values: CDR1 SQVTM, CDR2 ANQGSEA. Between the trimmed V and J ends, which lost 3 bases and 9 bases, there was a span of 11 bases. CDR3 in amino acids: CSVDVTGQAFF. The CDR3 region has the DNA TGCAGCGTTGACGTTACAGGGCAAGCTTTCTTT.